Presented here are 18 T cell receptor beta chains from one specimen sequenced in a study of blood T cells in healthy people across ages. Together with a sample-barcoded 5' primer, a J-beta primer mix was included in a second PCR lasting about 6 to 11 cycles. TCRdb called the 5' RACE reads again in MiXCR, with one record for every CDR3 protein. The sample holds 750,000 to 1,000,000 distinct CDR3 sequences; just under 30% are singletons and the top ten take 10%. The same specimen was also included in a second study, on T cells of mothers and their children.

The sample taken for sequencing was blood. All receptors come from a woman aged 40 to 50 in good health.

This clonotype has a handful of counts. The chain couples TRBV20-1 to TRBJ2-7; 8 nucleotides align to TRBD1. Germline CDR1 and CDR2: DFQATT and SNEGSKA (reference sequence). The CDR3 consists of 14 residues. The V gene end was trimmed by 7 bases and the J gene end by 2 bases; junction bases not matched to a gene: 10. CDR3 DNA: TGCAGTGGGGGAAAAGGACAGGGACCCTACGAGCAGTACTTC. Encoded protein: CSGGKGQGPYEQYF.

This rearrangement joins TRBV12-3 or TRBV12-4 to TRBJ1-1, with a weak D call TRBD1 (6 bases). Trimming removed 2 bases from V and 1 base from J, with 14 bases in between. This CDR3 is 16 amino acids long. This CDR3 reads CASSLSGAGTNTEAFF. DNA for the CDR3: TGTGCCAGCAGTTTATCGGGGGCAGGGACGAACACTGAAGCTTTCTTT.

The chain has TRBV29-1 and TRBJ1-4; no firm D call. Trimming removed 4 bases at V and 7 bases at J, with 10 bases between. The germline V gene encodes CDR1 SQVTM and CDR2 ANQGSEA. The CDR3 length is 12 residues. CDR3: CSVGRGSEKLFF. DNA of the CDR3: TGCAGCGTTGGGCGGGGTAGTGAAAAACTGTTTTTT.

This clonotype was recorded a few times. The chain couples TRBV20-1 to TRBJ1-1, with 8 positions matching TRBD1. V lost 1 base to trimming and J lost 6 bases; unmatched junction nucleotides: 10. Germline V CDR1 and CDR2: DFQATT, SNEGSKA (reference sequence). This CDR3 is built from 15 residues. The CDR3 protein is CSARVSRGQVAEAFF. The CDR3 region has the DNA TGCAGTGCTAGAGTGTCCAGGGGGCAGGTCGCTGAAGCTTTCTTT.

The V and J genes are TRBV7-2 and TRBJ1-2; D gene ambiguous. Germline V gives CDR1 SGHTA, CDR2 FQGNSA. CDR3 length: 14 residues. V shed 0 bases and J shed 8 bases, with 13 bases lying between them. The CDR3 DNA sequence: TGTGCCAGCAGCTTAGCCCCGGACTTGGGGGGCTACACCTTC. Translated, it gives CASSLAPDLGGYTF.

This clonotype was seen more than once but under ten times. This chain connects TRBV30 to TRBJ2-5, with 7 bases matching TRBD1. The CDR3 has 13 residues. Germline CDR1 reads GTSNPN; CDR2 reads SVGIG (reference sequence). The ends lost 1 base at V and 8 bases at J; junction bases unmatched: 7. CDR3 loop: CAWSGETGLTQYF. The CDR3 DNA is TGTGCCTGGAGTGGAGAGACAGGGCTCACCCAGTACTTC.

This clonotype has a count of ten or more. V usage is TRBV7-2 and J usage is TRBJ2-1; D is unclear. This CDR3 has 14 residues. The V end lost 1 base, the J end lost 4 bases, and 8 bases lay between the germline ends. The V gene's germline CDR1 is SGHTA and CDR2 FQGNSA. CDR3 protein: CASSLVGLYNEQFF. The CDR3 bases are TGTGCCAGCAGCTTAGTAGGGTTATACAATGAGCAGTTCTTC.

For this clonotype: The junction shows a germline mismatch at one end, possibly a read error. In nucleotides, the CDR3 is TGCAGCGTTGGCCTCAGGACAGGGTACAGTGAGCAGTTCTTC. The encoded protein is CSVGLRTGYSEQFF. The chain is built from TRBV29-1 and TRBJ2-1; TRBD1 aligns across 8 bases. From germline, CDR1 is SQVTM and CDR2 ANQGSEA. The length of the CDR3 is 14 residues.

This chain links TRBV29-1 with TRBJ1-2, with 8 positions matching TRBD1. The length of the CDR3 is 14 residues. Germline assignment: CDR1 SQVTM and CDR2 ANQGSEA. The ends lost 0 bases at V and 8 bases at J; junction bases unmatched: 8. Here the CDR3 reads CSVEDPGQGGGYTF. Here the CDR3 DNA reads TGCAGCGTTGAAGATCCCGGACAGGGTGGCGGCTACACCTTC.

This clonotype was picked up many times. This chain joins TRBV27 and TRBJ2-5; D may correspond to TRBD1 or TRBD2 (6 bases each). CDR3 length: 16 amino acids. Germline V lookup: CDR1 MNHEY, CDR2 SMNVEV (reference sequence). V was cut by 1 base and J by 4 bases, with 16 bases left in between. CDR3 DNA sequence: TGTGCCAGCAGTTTATTCCCGGGACCGGGGGCAGAGACCCAGTACTTC. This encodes CASSLFPGPGAETQYF.

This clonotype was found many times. The CDR3 region is CASSAGGTGDYGYTF. In DNA form, the CDR3 reads TGCGCCAGCAGCGCAGGGGGGACAGGGGACTATGGCTACACCTTC. The chain carries TRBV5-1 and TRBJ1-2; TRBD1 matches at 10 bases. The V gene end was trimmed by 4 bases and the J gene end by 3 bases; junction bases not matched to a gene: 6. The CDR3 is 15 amino acids. Germline loops: CDR1 SGHRS, CDR2 YFSETQ.

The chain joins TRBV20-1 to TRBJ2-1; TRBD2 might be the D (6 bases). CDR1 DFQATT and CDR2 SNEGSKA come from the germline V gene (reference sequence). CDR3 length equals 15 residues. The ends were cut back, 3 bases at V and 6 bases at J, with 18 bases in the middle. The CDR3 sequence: CSASAPGRGLNEQFF. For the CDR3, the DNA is TGCAGTGCTAGTGCCCCGGGAAGGGGACTCAATGAGCAGTTCTTC.

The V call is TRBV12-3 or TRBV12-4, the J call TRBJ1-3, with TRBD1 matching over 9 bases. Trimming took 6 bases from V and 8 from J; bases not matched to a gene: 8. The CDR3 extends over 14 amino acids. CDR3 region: CASRDTGGGHTIYF. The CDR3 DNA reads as TGTGCCAGCAGAGATACAGGGGGCGGACACACCATATATTTT.

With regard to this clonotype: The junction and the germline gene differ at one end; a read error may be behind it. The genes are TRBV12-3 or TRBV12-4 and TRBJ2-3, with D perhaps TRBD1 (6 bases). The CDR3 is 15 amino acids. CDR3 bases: TGTGCCAGCACCCGACAGGTAGTTGGCACAGATGCGCAGTATTTT. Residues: CASTRQVVGTDAQYF.

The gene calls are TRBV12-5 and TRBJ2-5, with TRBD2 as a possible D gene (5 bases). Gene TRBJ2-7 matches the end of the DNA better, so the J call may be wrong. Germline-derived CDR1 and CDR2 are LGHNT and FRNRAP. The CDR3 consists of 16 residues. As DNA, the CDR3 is TGTGCTAGTGGTTTGACCAGTGGCTTGACTACGAGCGAGCAGTACTTC. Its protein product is CASGLTSGLTTSEQYF.

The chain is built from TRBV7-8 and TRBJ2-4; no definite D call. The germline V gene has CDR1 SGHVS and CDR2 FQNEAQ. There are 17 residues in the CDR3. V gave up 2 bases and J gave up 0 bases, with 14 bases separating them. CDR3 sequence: CASSLTLVGGAKNIQYF. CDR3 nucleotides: TGTGCCAGCAGCTTAACCCTTGTCGGCGGAGCCAAAAACATTCAGTACTTC.

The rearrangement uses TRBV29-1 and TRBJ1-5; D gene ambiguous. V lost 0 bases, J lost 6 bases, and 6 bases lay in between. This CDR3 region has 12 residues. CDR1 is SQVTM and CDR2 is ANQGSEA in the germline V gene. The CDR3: CSVEDLRQPQHF. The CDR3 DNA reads TGCAGCGTTGAAGATCTTCGTCAGCCCCAGCATTTT.

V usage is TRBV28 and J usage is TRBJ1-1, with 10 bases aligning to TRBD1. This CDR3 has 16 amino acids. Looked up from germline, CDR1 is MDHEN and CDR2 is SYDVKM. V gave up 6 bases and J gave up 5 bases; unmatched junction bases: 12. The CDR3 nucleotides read TGTGCCAGCAGGCTTTTCGGGACAGGGGTTCATACTGAAGCTTTCTTT. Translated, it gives CASRLFGTGVHTEAFF. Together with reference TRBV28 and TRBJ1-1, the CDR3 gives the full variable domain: DVKVTQSSRYLVKRTGEKVFLECVQDMDHENMFWYRQDPGLGLRLIYFSYDVKMKEKGDIPEGYSVSREKKERFSLILESASTNQTSMYLCASRLFGTGVHTEAFFGQGTRLTVV.